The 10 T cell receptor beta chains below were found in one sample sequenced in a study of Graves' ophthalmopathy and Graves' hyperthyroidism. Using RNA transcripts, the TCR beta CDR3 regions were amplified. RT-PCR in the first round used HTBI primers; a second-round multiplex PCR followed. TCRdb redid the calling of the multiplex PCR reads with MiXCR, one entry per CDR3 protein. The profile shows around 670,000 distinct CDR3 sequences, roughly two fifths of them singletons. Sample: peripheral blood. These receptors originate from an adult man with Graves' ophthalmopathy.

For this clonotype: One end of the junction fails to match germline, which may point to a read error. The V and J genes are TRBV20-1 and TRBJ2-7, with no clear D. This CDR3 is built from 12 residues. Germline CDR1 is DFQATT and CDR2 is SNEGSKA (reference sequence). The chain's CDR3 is CSATWPSYEQCF. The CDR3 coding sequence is TGCAGTGCTACGTGGCCTTCCTACGAGCAGTGCTTC.

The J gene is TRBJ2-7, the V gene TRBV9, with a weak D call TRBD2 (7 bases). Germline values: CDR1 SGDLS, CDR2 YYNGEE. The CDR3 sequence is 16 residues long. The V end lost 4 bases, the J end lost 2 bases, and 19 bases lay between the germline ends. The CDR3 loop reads CASSPRGGSVTYEQYF. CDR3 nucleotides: TGTGCCAGCAGCCCGAGGGGGGGATCCGTTACCTACGAGCAGTACTTC.

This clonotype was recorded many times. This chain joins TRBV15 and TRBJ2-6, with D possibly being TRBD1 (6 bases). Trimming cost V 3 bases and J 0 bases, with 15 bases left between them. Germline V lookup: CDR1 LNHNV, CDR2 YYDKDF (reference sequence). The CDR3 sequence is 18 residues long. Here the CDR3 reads CATSSPTGNSSGANVLTF. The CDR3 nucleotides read TGTGCCACCAGCAGCCCGACAGGAAATTCCTCTGGGGCCAACGTCCTGACTTTC.

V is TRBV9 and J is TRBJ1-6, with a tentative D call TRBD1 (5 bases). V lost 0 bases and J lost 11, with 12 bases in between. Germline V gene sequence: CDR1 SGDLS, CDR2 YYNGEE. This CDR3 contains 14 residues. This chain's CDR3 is CASSVDPGSPPLHF. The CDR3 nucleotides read TGTGCCAGCAGCGTAGACCCAGGGAGTCCACCCCTCCACTTT. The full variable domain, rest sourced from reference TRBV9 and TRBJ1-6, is DSGVTQTPKHLITATGQRVTLRCSPRSGDLSVYWYQQSLDQGLQFLIQYYNGEERAKGNILERFSAQQFPDLHSELNLSSLELGDSALYFCASSVDPGSPPLHFGNGTRLTVT.

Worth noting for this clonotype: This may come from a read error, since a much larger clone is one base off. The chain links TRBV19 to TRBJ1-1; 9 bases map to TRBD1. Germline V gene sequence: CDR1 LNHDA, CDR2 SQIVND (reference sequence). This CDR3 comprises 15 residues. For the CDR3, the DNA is TGTGCCAGTAGCCTAGGGACAGGGAAGTTCTCTGAAGCTTCCTTT. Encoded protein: CASSLGTGKFSEASF. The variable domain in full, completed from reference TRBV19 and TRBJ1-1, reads DGGITQSPKYLFRKEGQNVTLSCEQNLNHDAMYWYRQDPGQGLRLIYYSQIVNDFQKGDIAEGYSVSREKKESFPLTVTSAQKNPTAFYLCASSLGTGKFSEASFGQGTRLTVV.

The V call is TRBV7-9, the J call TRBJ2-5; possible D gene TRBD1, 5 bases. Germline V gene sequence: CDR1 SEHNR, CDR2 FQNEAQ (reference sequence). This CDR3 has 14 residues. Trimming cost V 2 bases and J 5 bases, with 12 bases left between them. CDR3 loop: CASSLQGVGETQYF. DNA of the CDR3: TGTGCCAGCAGCTTACAAGGGGTGGGGGAGACCCAGTACTTC.

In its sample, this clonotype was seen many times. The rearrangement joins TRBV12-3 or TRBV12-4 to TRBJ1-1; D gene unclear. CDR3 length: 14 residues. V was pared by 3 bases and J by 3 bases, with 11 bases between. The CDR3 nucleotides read TGTGCCAGCAGTTTTCCAGGAAGGCACACTGAAGCTTTCTTT. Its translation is CASSFPGRHTEAFF.

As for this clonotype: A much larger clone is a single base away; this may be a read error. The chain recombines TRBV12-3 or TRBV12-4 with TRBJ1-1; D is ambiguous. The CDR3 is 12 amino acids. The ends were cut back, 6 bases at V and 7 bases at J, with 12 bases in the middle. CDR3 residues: CASSSVRDEAFF. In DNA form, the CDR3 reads TGTGCCAGCAGCTCGGTCCGGGATGAAGCTTTCTTT.

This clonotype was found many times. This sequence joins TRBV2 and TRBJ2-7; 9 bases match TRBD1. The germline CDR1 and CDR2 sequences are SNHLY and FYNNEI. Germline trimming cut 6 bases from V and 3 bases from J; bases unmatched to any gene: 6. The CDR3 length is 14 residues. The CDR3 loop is CASRTGGVGYEQYF. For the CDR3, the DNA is TGTGCCAGCAGGACAGGGGGTGTTGGCTACGAGCAGTACTTC.

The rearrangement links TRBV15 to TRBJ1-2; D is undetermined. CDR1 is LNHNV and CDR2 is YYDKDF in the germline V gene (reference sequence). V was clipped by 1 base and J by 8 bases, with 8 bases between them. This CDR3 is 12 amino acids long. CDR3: CATSRGRQGYTF. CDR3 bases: TGTGCCACCAGCAGAGGGCGGCAGGGCTACACCTTC.